The present TCR beta chain was sequenced within a study of blood T cell repertoires in COVID-19. Each recovered donor of Cohort 3 presented with two negative PCRs, clearance, or symptom resolution. CDR3 length: 16 residues. Germline V CDR1 and CDR2: SGHRS, YFSETQ. After removal of 4 bases from V and 0 bases from J, the junction contained 9 bases not matched to a gene. Data came from immunoSEQ multiplex PCR; TCRdb stores just in-frame clones and leaves some out. This table has roughly 400,000 clones, approximately 87% appearing once. V gene TRBV5-1 combines with J gene TRBJ2-7; 8 bases are a match to TRBD2. The source material was PBMCs or T cells enriched from blood (not recorded which). This TCR derives from a woman between 50 and 59 years old who had recovered from COVID-19. This CDR3 is CASSAGGRSSSYEQYF. The DNA for the CDR3 is TGCGCCAGCAGCGCGGGGGGACGGTCGAGCTCCTACGAGCAGTACTTC. The variable domain in full, with the rest retrieved from reference TRBV5-1 and TRBJ2-7, is KAGVTQTPRYLIKTRGQQVTLSCSPISGHRSVSWYQQTPGQGLQFLFEYFSETQRNKGNFPGRFSGRQFSNSRSEMNVSTLELGDSALYLCASSAGGRSSSYEQYFGPGTRLTVT.